These 27 T cell receptor beta chains share one sample of origin, sequenced in a study of T cells in localized non-small cell lung cancer. Clones were read by immunoSEQ multiplex PCR, and TCRdb kept only the in-frame ones, dropping some. This sample yields approximately 9,000 clones, of which approximately 90% are seen a single time; more than 6.5% belongs to the top ten. Sequenced material: peripheral blood, taken before any cancer treatment. These receptors were taken from a woman aged 35-70 years with stage I squamous cell lung carcinoma.

The gene calls are TRBV6-5 and TRBJ1-1, with D possibly matching TRBD1 (5 bases). V was cut by 6 bases and J by 6 bases, with 17 bases left in between. This CDR3 contains 14 residues. CDR1 and CDR2 (germline): MNHEY, SVGAGI. This CDR3 reads CASRPHPQASEAFF. CDR3 DNA: TGTGCCAGCAGACCCCATCCACAGGCTTCTGAAGCTTTCTTT.

This chain connects TRBV5-1 to TRBJ2-1; D assignment may be TRBD1 or TRBD2 (5 bases each). This CDR3 is built from 16 residues. V lost 4 bases and J lost 3, with 17 bases in between. The germline V gene has CDR1 SGHRS and CDR2 YFSETQ. CDR3 in amino acids: CASSLLRDLGYNEQFF. The CDR3 coding sequence is TGCGCCAGCAGCCTGCTTCGGGACCTTGGCTACAATGAGCAGTTCTTC. Drawing the rest from reference TRBV5-1 and TRBJ2-1, the complete variable domain is KAGVTQTPRYLIKTRGQQVTLSCSPISGHRSVSWYQQTPGQGLQFLFEYFSETQRNKGNFPGRFSGRQFSNSRSEMNVSTLELGDSALYLCASSLLRDLGYNEQFFGPGTRLTVL.

The V call is TRBV25-1, the J call TRBJ1-4; no reliable D call. V was cut by 3 bases and J by 0 bases, with 8 bases left in between. CDR1 MGHDK and CDR2 SYGVNS come from the germline V gene. The CDR3 is 15 amino acids. The DNA for the CDR3 is TGTGCCAGCAGTGAGCAGGTTGCAACTAATGAAAAACTGTTTTTT. Translated, it gives CASSEQVATNEKLFF.

The V and J genes are TRBV11-2 and TRBJ2-1, with D perhaps TRBD2 (5 bases). V was trimmed by 1 base and J by 9 bases, leaving 16 bases between them. Germline V CDR1 and CDR2: SGHAT, FQNNGV. CDR3 length: 15 amino acids. The DNA for the CDR3 is TGTGCCAGCAGCTTAGGGATGACGAGGGTCGGTGAGCAGTTCTTC. It yields the protein CASSLGMTRVGEQFF.

The genes are TRBV4-1 and TRBJ2-5; 11 bases align to TRBD2. The germline CDR1 and CDR2 sequences are MGHRA and YSYEKL. This CDR3 contains 16 residues. V was pared by 5 bases and J by 5 bases, with 10 bases of the junction left unmatched. CDR3 loop: CASSGWETSGEETQYF. The CDR3 region has the DNA TGCGCCAGCAGCGGGTGGGAGACTAGCGGGGAGGAGACCCAGTACTTC.

This rearrangement joins TRBV7-8 to TRBJ2-7; 8 bases match TRBD2. The ends lost 5 bases at V and 6 bases at J; junction bases unmatched: 9. CDR1 SGHVS and CDR2 FQNEAQ come from the germline V gene. The CDR3 consists of 14 residues. The CDR3 spells CASSKLAVAGEQYF. CDR3 sequence (DNA): TGTGCCAGCAGCAAACTAGCGGTGGCTGGCGAGCAGTACTTC.

V usage is TRBV18 and J usage is TRBJ1-3; D is undetermined. With 4 bases removed from V and 0 bases from J, the gap between germline ends came to 7 bases. Germline CDR1 is KGHSH and CDR2 is LQKENI. The CDR3 extends over 14 amino acids. Here the CDR3 reads CASSQSTSGNTIYF. Written as DNA, the CDR3 is TGTGCCAGCTCACAGTCCACCTCTGGAAACACCATATATTTT.

The rearrangement joins TRBV7-9 to TRBJ1-4, with D unresolved. There are 12 residues in the CDR3. V gave up 4 bases and J gave up 3 bases, with 3 bases separating them. The germline V gene encodes CDR1 SEHNR and CDR2 FQNEAQ (reference sequence). CDR3 protein: CASSWANEKLFF. DNA for the CDR3: TGTGCCAGCAGCTGGGCTAATGAAAAACTGTTTTTT. The full variable domain, with the rest looked up from reference TRBV7-9 and TRBJ1-4, is DTGVSQNPRHKITKRGQNVTFRCDPISEHNRLYWYRQTLGQGPEFLTYFQNEAQLEKSRLLSDRFSAERPKGSFSTLEIQRTEQGDSAMYLCASSWANEKLFFGSGTQLSVL.

The rearrangement uses TRBV30 and TRBJ1-1; no clear D. Germline V gene data show CDR1 as GTSNPN and CDR2 as SVGIG (reference sequence). Deletions cut 0 bases from V and 0 bases from J, with 14 bases between. The length of the CDR3 is 16 residues. This CDR3 is CAWSVTQPVMNTEAFF. CDR3 nucleotide sequence: TGTGCCTGGAGTGTCACACAGCCCGTCATGAACACTGAAGCTTTCTTT. Full variable domain (rest looked up from reference TRBV30 and TRBJ1-1): SQTIHQWPATLVQPVGSPLSLECTVEGTSNPNLYWYRQAAGRGLQLLFYSVGIGQISSEVPQNLSASRPQDRQFILSSKKLLLSDSGFYLCAWSVTQPVMNTEAFFGQGTRLTVV.

This chain connects TRBV2 to TRBJ2-7, with TRBD2 matching over 10 bases. This CDR3 contains 15 residues. V lost 4 bases, J lost 0 bases, and 3 bases stayed unmatched. CDR1 is SNHLY and CDR2 is FYNNEI in the germline V gene. CDR3 sequence (DNA): TGTGCCAGCAGTGGGCTAGCGGGGGACTCCTACGAGCAGTACTTC. Translation: CASSGLAGDSYEQYF.

This rearrangement joins TRBV5-6 to TRBJ2-3; D possibly corresponds to TRBD2 (5 bases). Trimming stripped 0 bases from V and 5 bases from J, with 13 bases between. Germline CDR1 reads SGHDT; CDR2 reads YYEEEE. The CDR3 extends over 15 amino acids. Here the CDR3 DNA reads TGTGCCAGCAGCTTGGCCGTAGCGAGTGGAGATACGCAGTATTTT. Translated: CASSLAVASGDTQYF. The whole variable domain, remainder taken from reference TRBV5-6 and TRBJ2-3, is DAGVTQSPTHLIKTRGQQVTLRCSPKSGHDTVSWYQQALGQGPQFIFQYYEEEERQRGNFPDRFSGHQFPNYSSELNVNALLLGDSALYLCASSLAVASGDTQYFGPGTRLTVL.

This clone was counted only a few times. The J gene is TRBJ1-4, the V gene TRBV5-1; possible D gene TRBD1, 5 bases. The CDR3 totals 14 residues. The V gene lost 2 bases and the J gene lost 3 bases, with 8 bases spanning the gap. The germline V gene encodes CDR1 SGHRS and CDR2 YFSETQ. The CDR3 nucleotides read TGCGCCAGCAGCTTCGGGGCCCCTAATGAAAAACTGTTTTTT. Translating gives CASSFGAPNEKLFF.

This sequence joins TRBV5-1 and TRBJ2-2; TRBD2 is a possible D gene (7 bases). The CDR3 runs to 14 residues. Germline CDR1 reads SGHRS; CDR2 reads YFSETQ. The ends were cut back, 7 bases at V and 5 bases at J, with 15 bases in the middle. The CDR3 spells CASSSGGRTGELFF. CDR3 DNA: TGCGCCAGCTCATCGGGGGGCAGGACCGGGGAGCTGTTTTTT.

The V and J genes are TRBV4-1 and TRBJ1-4; D uncertain. The CDR3 length is 14 residues. The V and J ends lost 0 bases and 6 bases respectively, with 8 bases between them. Germline V gene lookup returns CDR1 MGHRA and CDR2 YSYEKL. This CDR3 is CASSQERADEKLFF. In DNA form, the CDR3 reads TGCGCCAGCAGCCAAGAGAGGGCGGATGAAAAACTGTTTTTT.

The rearrangement uses TRBV19 and TRBJ1-5; D gene unclear. Per the germline V gene, CDR1 is LNHDA and CDR2 is SQIVND (reference sequence). The CDR3 length is 16 residues. V was trimmed by 5 bases and J by 0 bases, leaving 14 bases between them. DNA of the CDR3: TGTGCCAGTAGTCCCTACCCCCAGGATAGCAATCAGCCCCAGCATTTT. It encodes CASSPYPQDSNQPQHF.

This chain links TRBV27 with TRBJ2-5; D is possibly TRBD2 (6 bases). The length of the CDR3 is 15 residues. Trimming removed 5 bases from V and 1 base from J, with 14 bases in between. Germline V gives CDR1 MNHEY, CDR2 SMNVEV (reference sequence). The CDR3 here is CASSKTFSGQETQYF. DNA for the CDR3: TGTGCCAGCAGTAAGACTTTTAGCGGCCAAGAGACCCAGTACTTC.

This chain uses TRBV30 with TRBJ1-5; D remains ambiguous. Germline V gene sequence: CDR1 GTSNPN, CDR2 SVGIG (reference sequence). CDR3 size: 13 residues. Trimming cost V 5 bases and J 1 base, with 9 bases left between them. As DNA, the CDR3 is TGTGCCTGGGATAGTAAGAGCAATCAGCCCCAGCATTTT. Protein sequence: CAWDSKSNQPQHF.

The chain employs TRBV6-5 and TRBJ2-7, with TRBD2 as a possible D gene (5 bases). The V end lost 4 bases, the J end lost 5 bases, and 9 bases lay between the germline ends. CDR3 size: 12 residues. Germline loops: CDR1 MNHEY, CDR2 SVGAGI. Here the CDR3 reads CASSLTNNEQYF. For the CDR3, the DNA is TGTGCCAGCAGTTTGACTAACAACGAGCAGTACTTC.

This chain joins TRBV27 and TRBJ1-3, with D uncertain. There are 15 residues in the CDR3. The germline V gene has CDR1 MNHEY and CDR2 SMNVEV (reference sequence). Trimming removed 4 bases at V and 5 bases at J, with 15 bases between. CDR3 nucleotides: TGTGCCAGCAGTTCGAACGGCTTCGAAAGAAACACCATATATTTT. As protein: CASSSNGFERNTIYF.

This chain connects TRBV7-2 to TRBJ2-7; D possibly corresponds to TRBD1 (6 bases). The CDR3 is made up of 13 amino acids. With 5 bases removed from V and 5 bases from J, the gap between germline ends came to 13 bases. Germline values: CDR1 SGHTA, CDR2 FQGNSA. CDR3: CASSLQQGHEQYF. The CDR3 DNA sequence: TGTGCCAGCAGCCTCCAACAGGGCCACGAGCAGTACTTC. The variable domain in full, completed from reference TRBV7-2 and TRBJ2-7, reads GAGVSQSPSNKVTEKGKDVELRCDPISGHTALYWYRQSLGQGLEFLIYFQGNSAPDKSGLPSDRFSAERTGGSVSTLTIQRTQQEDSAVYLCASSLQQGHEQYFGPGTRLTVT.

CDR3 bases: TGTGCCAGCAGCCGTACAGGGGGCCAGACAGATACGCAGTATTTT. It is translated as CASSRTGGQTDTQYF. The chain has TRBV25-1 and TRBJ2-3; 9 bases line up with TRBD1. The CDR3 extends over 15 amino acids. Germline-derived CDR1 and CDR2 are MGHDK and SYGVNS. J lost 3 bases, V lost 6 bases, and 7 bases had no gene match.

By sample share, this clone is large. The chain links TRBV7-7 to TRBJ2-1, with D possibly matching TRBD2 (6 bases). The germline V and J ends were trimmed by 4 bases and 0 bases, with 10 bases remaining between them. The CDR3 totals 15 residues. CDR1 is SSHAT and CDR2 is FNYEAQ in the germline V gene (reference sequence). The CDR3 bases are TGTGCCAGCAGCTCGGGACTTGACTCCTACAATGAGCAGTTCTTC. It specifies CASSSGLDSYNEQFF.

This chain joins TRBV5-4 and TRBJ1-5; 8 nucleotides line up with TRBD1. This CDR3 spans 15 amino acids. CDR1 is SGHNT and CDR2 is YYREEE in the germline V gene (reference sequence). V shed 0 bases and J 4 bases; nucleotides not matched to a gene: 3. The CDR3 loop is CASSLDRGWNQPQHF. CDR3 bases: TGTGCCAGCAGCTTGGACAGGGGGTGGAATCAGCCCCAGCATTTT.

This clone has just a few counts. The chain couples TRBV2 to TRBJ2-3; D call uncertain. Germline-derived CDR1 and CDR2 are SNHLY and FYNNEI. The CDR3 runs 16 residues. V was trimmed by 3 bases and J by 2 bases, leaving 15 bases between them. The CDR3 spells CASSEAGQISTDTQYF. The CDR3 DNA reads TGTGCCAGCAGTGAGGCCGGCCAGATTTCCACAGATACGCAGTATTTT.

V usage is TRBV30 and J usage is TRBJ1-6, with a tentative D call TRBD1 (5 bases). Germline V gene lookup returns CDR1 GTSNPN and CDR2 SVGIG (reference sequence). The CDR3 loop spans 14 amino acids. V gave up 3 bases and J gave up 7 bases, with 13 bases separating them. CDR3 nucleotides: TGTGCCTGGAGCTCGACAGCGGGAAATTCACCCCTCCACTTT. Its translation is CAWSSTAGNSPLHF.

The rearrangement links TRBV6-5 to TRBJ1-6; a possible D gene is TRBD1 (5 bases). Germline V gene sequence: CDR1 MNHEY, CDR2 SVGAGI. The CDR3 loop spans 16 amino acids. The V gene lost 0 bases and the J gene lost 7 bases, with 13 bases spanning the gap. Here the CDR3 reads CASSYSTDSLNSPLHF. CDR3 bases: TGTGCCAGCAGTTACTCGACAGACAGCTTAAATTCACCCCTCCACTTT.

This chain connects TRBV5-1 to TRBJ1-4; 9 bases are shared with TRBD1. The J segment lost 2 bases and the V segment lost 2 bases, leaving 1 base of the junction unmatched. Per germline, CDR1 SGHRS and CDR2 YFSETQ. The CDR3 is 15 amino acids. CDR3 bases: TGCGCCAGCAGCTTTACAGGGGGCACTAATGAAAAACTGTTTTTT. Protein product: CASSFTGGTNEKLFF.